Listed below are T cell receptor beta chains from one sample, sequenced in a study of blood T cell repertoires in COVID-19. TCRdb keeps only in-frame clones here, not all; method: immunoSEQ multiplex PCR. The data contain more than 85,000 clones, around 83% of them singletons. What was sequenced was peripheral blood. The source of these receptors is a woman of 80 years or more with acute or convalescent COVID-19. CDR3s include the opening cysteine and the closing phenylalanine or tryptophan. D genes are given only for firm matches. Where a row states a size, it is once, few, many or the class of an expanded clone; other rows omit it.

J | size | D | V | CDR3
TRBJ2-1 | NA | TRBD2 | TRBV18 | CASSLGGPGGDEQFF
TRBJ1-2 | NA | NA | TRBV6-4 | CATPRRVNYGYTF
TRBJ1-5 | NA | TRBD1 | TRBV7-2 | CASSRPGTGYSNQPQHF
TRBJ1-5 | NA | NA | TRBV19 | CASRWAGQPQHF
TRBJ1-5 | NA | NA | TRBV6-5 | CASRATGNSNQPQHF
TRBJ2-6 | NA | NA | TRBV28 | CASSLATISGANVLTF
TRBJ2-7 | NA | TRBD1 | TRBV28 | CASSSGRGIYEQYF
TRBJ2-5 | NA | NA | TRBV3-1/TRBV3-2 | CASSLHRTAGSSETQYF
TRBJ2-1 | NA | TRBD2 | TRBV29-1 | CSVAPRLALYNEQFF
TRBJ1-2 | NA | NA | TRBV3-1/TRBV3-2 | CASSQDRRDGYTF
TRBJ2-1 | NA | TRBD1 | TRBV6-5 | CASNYGTADNEQFF
TRBJ2-1 | NA | NA | TRBV19 | CASSMIAAYYNEQFF
TRBJ1-4 | NA | TRBD1 | TRBV29-1 | CSVGDRGLNEKLFF
TRBJ2-1 | once | NA | TRBV9 | CASSVDAGGYNEQFF
TRBJ2-1 | NA | NA | TRBV5-1 | CASSFSYNEQFF
TRBJ1-5 | NA | TRBD1 | TRBV19 | CASSPTGTGNQPQHF
TRBJ2-5 | NA | TRBD2 | TRBV5-4 | CASNQREFLETQYF
TRBJ1-5 | NA | TRBD1 | TRBV10-3 | CAIRDRTQEVDNQPQHF
TRBJ1-5 | NA | TRBD1 | TRBV19 | CASNPTGGNQPQHF
TRBJ2-5 | NA | NA | TRBV2 | CASSYGQETQYF
TRBJ1-2 | NA | TRBD1 | TRBV29-1 | CSVPQGGNYGYTF
TRBJ2-3 | NA | NA | TRBV27 | CASSLGEGGLTDTQYF
TRBJ2-7 | NA | NA | TRBV5-1 | CARAHYEQYF
TRBJ2-2 | NA | TRBD2 | TRBV5-1 | CASSLVRGTKNTGELFF
TRBJ2-1 | NA | NA | TRBV5-1 | CASSLDNYNEQFF
TRBJ2-5 | NA | TRBD1 | TRBV6-5 | CASRDRGPQETQYF
TRBJ1-2 | NA | NA | TRBV28 | CASSFGGRFDGYTF
TRBJ2-5 | NA | TRBD2 | TRBV6-1 | CASSATPAGVQETQYF
TRBJ1-1 | NA | NA | TRBV15 | CATSRRQGSGTEAFF
TRBJ2-5 | NA | TRBD1 | TRBV2 | CASRRDSKETQYF
TRBJ2-2 | NA | TRBD1 | TRBV2 | CASRAGTGNTGELFF
TRBJ2-1 | once | TRBD1 | TRBV6-5 | CASTSPGTGYNEQFF
TRBJ2-3 | NA | NA | TRBV5-1 | CASSLGRTTDTQYF
TRBJ2-3 | once | NA | TRBV11-3 | CASSLVGGSGTDTQYF
TRBJ1-1 | few | NA | TRBV3-1/TRBV3-2 | CASSQGGNEAFF
TRBJ2-5 | few | TRBD2 | TRBV4-3 | CASSQEPAGGPETQYF
TRBJ2-4 | few | NA | TRBV10-3 | CAISESQDNDIQYF
TRBJ1-6 | NA | NA | TRBV18 | CASSPGGDDSPLHF
TRBJ2-5 | NA | TRBD2 | TRBV4-3 | CASSLGGGLQETQYF
TRBJ2-1 | NA | TRBD2 | TRBV29-1 | CSVEGTSGRNYEQFF
TRBJ1-1 | NA | NA | TRBV18 | CASSHRDGNTEAFF
TRBJ2-2 | once | NA | TRBV11-2 | CASSLQGITGELFF
TRBJ1-2 | NA | NA | TRBV18 | CASSPPQGRGYTF
TRBJ2-2 | NA | TRBD1 | TRBV7-9 | CASSPGTVNTGELFF
TRBJ1-6 | NA | TRBD1 | TRBV7-9 | CASSFTGDGSPLHF